Listed below are T cell receptor beta chains from one sample, sequenced in a study of cytomegalovirus exposure and HLA in healthy donors. Measured with immunoSEQ multiplex PCR; TCRdb has only the in-frame clones, and not every one. There are about 270,000 clones in the sample; 72% occur only once, and around 2.3% lies in the top ten. Sequenced sample: PBMCs. These receptor sequences come from a female donor in good health and CMV-seronegative. CDR3s include the opening cysteine and the closing phenylalanine or tryptophan. The order of the fields is clone size, D gene, J gene, V gene, CDR3 DNA, CDR3 protein. A D gene is named only where the DNA matches it firmly. Clone size is not always given. Where it is, it says once, few, many or a class for expanded clones.

. . TRBJ2-6 TRBV5-8 TGTGCCAGCAGCTTGCTGCTCGGGGGGGCCAACGTCCTGACTTTC CASSLLLGGANVLTF
. TRBD2 TRBJ2-7 TRBV5-1 TGCGCCAGCAGCACAGGGACTAGCGGGAGGGCCTACGAGCAGTACTTC CASSTGTSGRAYEQYF
. TRBD1 TRBJ2-7 TRBV27 TGTGCCAGCAGTTTATCGGGCAGGGGGCGATCCTACGAGCAGTACTTC CASSLSGRGRSYEQYF
few . TRBJ1-4 TRBV7-8 TGTGCCAGCAACGGGGCTAATGAAAAACTGTTTTTT CASNGANEKLFF
. . TRBJ1-1 TRBV11-2 TGTGCCAGCAGCTCCGAGGGCGGGAACGCCCCTGAAGCTTTCTTT CASSSEGGNAPEAFF
. . TRBJ1-3 TRBV11-2 TGTGCCAGCAGTACACAAGACTCTGGAAACACCATATATTTT CASSTQDSGNTIYF
. . TRBJ1-2 TRBV9 TGTGCCAGCAGCGTAGAAGCGGGGAGCTACACCTTC CASSVEAGSYTF
. TRBD1 TRBJ2-5 TRBV20-1 TGCAGTGGACAGGGCGGTGTGACCCAGTACTTC CSGQGGVTQYF
. . TRBJ2-4 TRBV6-5 TGTGCCAGCAGTTACTCGCAGAAAAACATTCAGTACTTC CASSYSQKNIQYF
few . TRBJ1-2 TRBV11-2 TGTGCCAGCAGCTTAGCCTCCCGGGGGGGGATGGATGGCTACACCTTC CASSLASRGGMDGYTF
. TRBD2 TRBJ2-5 TRBV5-4 TGTGCCAGCAGCTTGCGTCTAGCGGGAGACGAGACCCAGTACTTC CASSLRLAGDETQYF
. . TRBJ2-6 TRBV27 TGTGCCAGCAGTTTAGGGGGGTCTGGGGCCAACGTCCTGACTTTC CASSLGGSGANVLTF
. TRBD1 TRBJ2-1 TRBV7-9 TGTGCCAGCAGCTTTAATTTTAGGCCGGGACAGGGAATTTCTCATGAGCAGTTCTTC CASSFNFRPGQGISHEQFF
. TRBD2 TRBJ2-5 TRBV4-1 TGCGCCAGCAGCCAAGATCGAAGCGGGAGGGGAGTAGAGACCCAGTACTTC CASSQDRSGRGVETQYF
. . TRBJ2-3 TRBV21-1 TGTGCCAGCAGCATTGGACAGTGCACAGATACGCAGTATTTT CASSIGQCTDTQYF
. TRBD1 TRBJ2-2 TRBV25-1 TGTGCCAGCACCTTAACAGGGGTGAACACCGGGGAGCTGTTTTTT CASTLTGVNTGELFF
. . TRBJ2-3 TRBV5-1 TGCGCCAGCAGCTTGTCGGCGGGACCCACAGATACGCAGTATTTT CASSLSAGPTDTQYF
. . TRBJ2-1 TRBV5-1 TGCGCCAGCAGCTTGGGGCGGGCCGGCAATGAGCAGTTCTTC CASSLGRAGNEQFF
. TRBD1 TRBJ2-7 TRBV29-1 TGCAGCGGGGGACAGGGGGGCTCCTACGAGCAGTACTTC CSGGQGGSYEQYF
. TRBD2 TRBJ2-3 TRBV5-6 TGTGCCAGCAGCTTGTTCAAGGTAGCGGGAGGCGGGACGGATACGCAGTATTTT CASSLFKVAGGGTDTQYF
. TRBD2 TRBJ2-7 TRBV30 TGTGCCTGGAGCAATTTCGGAGCGGGAGCGTACGAGCAGTACTTC CAWSNFGAGAYEQYF
. . TRBJ2-7 TRBV10-3 TGTGCCGCTGGTGGCAGGGCCGCCTACGAGCAGTACTTC CAAGGRAAYEQYF
. . TRBJ2-5 TRBV11-2 TGTGCCAGCAGCTTAGGGCAGGGAGAGACCCAGTACTTC CASSLGQGETQYF
. TRBD1 TRBJ1-1 TRBV19 TGTGCCACCACCCCAGGGGGGACTGAAGCTTTCTTT CATTPGGTEAFF